These 26 T cell receptor beta chains were all obtained from the same sample, sequenced in a study of T-cell reconstitution after alpha-beta-depleted transplantation in children. The library targeted TCRbeta and was prepared with unique molecular identifiers. TCRdb re-derived calls from the PCR reads in MiXCR, one entry per CDR3 protein. The table has over 100,000 distinct CDR3 sequences, 10% seen once; the top ten hold under 40%. The specimen comprised PBMCs, sampled before TCRalphabeta/CD19-depleted stem cell transplant. The receptors were gathered from a boy between 2 and 10 years old with acute lymphoblastic leukemia, due to receive a stem cell transplant.

This clonotype turned up a few times. The V and J genes are TRBV27 and TRBJ2-1, with 8 bases that match TRBD2. V was clipped by 5 bases and J by 3 bases; unmatched bases: 6. Per germline, CDR1 MNHEY and CDR2 SMNVEV (reference sequence). This CDR3 contains 15 residues. The CDR3 reads CASSPRTSLYNEQFF. CDR3 sequence (DNA): TGTGCCAGCAGTCCACGGACTAGCCTCTACAATGAGCAGTTCTTC.

CDR3 sequence: CASSLGTRLGETQYF. The DNA for the CDR3 is TGTGCCAGCAGTTTAGGGACTCGCCTTGGGGAGACCCAGTACTTC. The V call is TRBV27, the J call TRBJ2-5, with D possibly TRBD2 on 6 matching bases. CDR3 length: 15 residues. The ends were cut back, 2 bases at V and 5 bases at J, with 15 bases in the middle. From germline, CDR1 is MNHEY and CDR2 SMNVEV (reference sequence).

This clonotype was found a few times. The chain combines TRBV6-4 with TRBJ2-1, with D hard to call. The V and J ends lost 6 bases and 9 bases respectively, with 15 bases between them. The CDR3 has 13 residues. The germline V gene has CDR1 MRHNA and CDR2 SNTAGT. DNA of the CDR3: TGTGCCAGCAGCATCACTGGGGATGGTGAGCAGTTCTTC. Its translation is CASSITGDGEQFF.

The rearrangement joins TRBV6-4 to TRBJ2-7; the match to TRBD2 covers 14 bases. This CDR3 region has 19 residues. CDR1 and CDR2 from the germline V gene are MRHNA and SNTAGT. V trimming: 5 bases; J trimming: 1 base; junction bases outside the gene matches: 13. DNA for the CDR3: TGTGCCAGCAGTCGAAATCCGGGACTAGCGGGAGTAATGTCCTACGAGCAGTACTTC. Its translation: CASSRNPGLAGVMSYEQYF.

This clonotype was seen a few times. The J gene is TRBJ1-2, the V gene TRBV12-3 or TRBV12-4, with D perhaps TRBD1 (5 bases). CDR3 length equals 14 residues. V lost 9 bases, J lost 3 bases, and 17 bases lay in between. For the CDR3, the DNA is TGTGCCAGTATGCGGGGGGAGGCGTACTATGGCTACACCTTC. Its translation is CASMRGEAYYGYTF.

This clonotype came up a few times. The chain carries TRBV10-3 and TRBJ2-1; 7 bases fit TRBD2. Trimming removed 0 bases from V and 3 bases from J; junction bases left unmatched: 8. The CDR3 extends over 17 amino acids. From germline, CDR1 is ENHRY and CDR2 SYGVKD. For the CDR3, the DNA is TGTGCCATCAGTGAGTCGGTCCGGGAGGACGTCTACAATGAGCAGTTCTTC. Its protein is CAISESVREDVYNEQFF.

This clonotype was found a few times. The rearrangement links TRBV7-8 to TRBJ2-1; D unclear. The CDR3 covers 14 residues. Trimming took 1 base from V and 7 from J, leaving 11 bases between them. CDR1 is SGHVS, CDR2 FQNEAQ, per germline. The CDR3, as DNA: TGTGCCAGCAGCTTAGTTGGTTACATGAATGAGCAGTTCTTC. Residues: CASSLVGYMNEQFF.

The gene calls are TRBV27 and TRBJ2-2, with 10 bases that match TRBD1. Germline V gene lookup returns CDR1 MNHEY and CDR2 SMNVEV (reference sequence). The trim removed 6 bases at V and 3 bases at J, leaving 7 bases unmatched. The CDR3 length is 16 residues. CDR3 sequence (DNA): TGTGCCAGCAGGCTACGGACAGGGGGTGACACCGGGGAGCTGTTTTTT. Translating it yields CASRLRTGGDTGELFF.

This clonotype was counted at least ten times. The V gene is TRBV12-3 or TRBV12-4, the J gene TRBJ2-1; TRBD2 is a possible D gene (6 bases). This CDR3 is 14 amino acids long. Trimming left V 2 bases short and J 9 bases short, with 14 bases between. The CDR3 nucleotides read TGTGCCAGCAGTTTATTTTCGGGAGAGGGTGAGCAGTTCTTC. Its translation: CASSLFSGEGEQFF.

In DNA, the CDR3 is TGTGCCAGCAGCTTAGCCCTGCGGGGGACTGAAGCTTTCTTT. This codes for CASSLALRGTEAFF. V is TRBV7-2 and J is TRBJ1-1, with D possibly matching TRBD1 (5 bases). The V and J ends lost 0 bases and 5 bases respectively, with 10 bases between them. CDR1 is SGHTA, CDR2 FQGNSA, per germline. The CDR3 is 14 amino acids. Filled out from reference TRBV7-2 and TRBJ1-1, the complete variable domain reads GAGVSQSPSNKVTEKGKDVELRCDPISGHTALYWYRQSLGQGLEFLIYFQGNSAPDKSGLPSDRFSAERTGGSVSTLTIQRTQQEDSAVYLCASSLALRGTEAFFGQGTRLTVV.

The rearrangement links TRBV12-3 or TRBV12-4 to TRBJ2-1; D is perhaps TRBD1 or TRBD2 (5 bases each). This CDR3 contains 16 residues. V lost 3 bases and J 7 bases, leaving 19 bases between the germline ends. The CDR3 DNA is TGTGCCAGCAGTTTGCTGATCGGTTCGGGGCTTAATGAGCAGTTCTTC. This sequence encodes CASSLLIGSGLNEQFF.

The chain recombines TRBV29-1 with TRBJ2-1; the match to TRBD2 covers 9 bases. Germline-derived CDR1 and CDR2 are SQVTM and ANQGSEA. The trim removed 5 bases at V and 8 bases at J, leaving 10 bases unmatched. This CDR3 contains 14 residues. The CDR3 DNA is TGCAGCGTTTCGGGACTAGCCAGGATTGATGAGCAGTTCTTC. It codes for CSVSGLARIDEQFF.

The chain is built from TRBV20-1 and TRBJ2-7, with D hard to call. Trimming took 3 bases from V and 2 from J, leaving 11 bases between them. CDR3 size: 13 residues. In germline, CDR1 is DFQATT, CDR2 SNEGSKA (reference sequence). CDR3 amino acids: CSARPRITYEQYF. CDR3 bases: TGCAGTGCTAGGCCTCGCATTACCTACGAGCAGTACTTC.

This clonotype was seen a handful of times. The CDR3 region has the DNA TGTGCCAGCAGTGCTCCTAGCGGGAATGAGCAGTTCTTC. This encodes CASSAPSGNEQFF. This chain links TRBV2 with TRBJ2-1, with 8 nucleotides matching TRBD2. From germline, CDR1 is SNHLY and CDR2 FYNNEI. Losses at the gene ends were 4 bases for V and 7 bases for J; bases not matched to a gene: 3. The CDR3 has 13 amino acids.

This clonotype showed up many times. This chain links TRBV20-1 with TRBJ1-5; 9 bases map to TRBD1. Per the germline V gene, CDR1 is DFQATT and CDR2 is SNEGSKA (reference sequence). V was pared by 4 bases and J by 6 bases, with 10 bases of the junction left unmatched. The CDR3 has 15 amino acids. CDR3 DNA: TGCAGTGCTACAATTCCGGGACAGGGCAGTCAGCCCCAGCATTTT. It codes for CSATIPGQGSQPQHF.

CDR3 amino acids: CASSELQGALDEQFF. The CDR3 bases are TGTGCCAGCAGTGAATTGCAGGGGGCGCTGGATGAGCAGTTCTTC. The chain joins TRBV6-1 to TRBJ2-1, with 8 bases matching TRBD1. This CDR3 contains 15 residues. Germline lookup yields CDR1 MNHNS and CDR2 SASEGT. J was trimmed by 8 bases and V by 2 bases; bases with no gene match: 8.

This clonotype was found many times. The rearrangement uses TRBV4-1 and TRBJ2-1; 7 bases line up with TRBD1. Germline lookup yields CDR1 MGHRA and CDR2 YSYEKL. The CDR3 is 16 amino acids. Unmatched junction bases numbered 16, after V lost 8 bases and J lost 6 bases. CDR3 residues: CASRPFFSDRANEQFF. The CDR3 DNA is TGCGCCAGCCGACCTTTCTTCAGTGACAGGGCCAATGAGCAGTTCTTC.

In its sample, this clonotype was seen a few times. V usage is TRBV27 and J usage is TRBJ1-5; 9 positions agree with TRBD1. Germline V gene sequence: CDR1 MNHEY, CDR2 SMNVEV (reference sequence). The CDR3 is 15 residues long. With V trimmed by 5 bases and J by 4 bases, 6 bases remained unmatched. The CDR3 DNA sequence: TGTGCCAGCAGTCGGGGGACAGGGCCTAATCAGCCCCAGCATTTT. Translated: CASSRGTGPNQPQHF.

This clonotype has more than one count but fewer than ten. The J gene is TRBJ2-1, the V gene TRBV14, with D hard to call. The CDR3 totals 14 residues. Per germline, CDR1 SGHDN and CDR2 FVKESK. V shed 2 bases and J shed 5 bases, with 10 bases lying between them. In DNA form, the CDR3 reads TGTGCCAGCAGCCAAAGGGATTTCAACAATGAGCAGTTCTTC. Protein sequence: CASSQRDFNNEQFF.

A single count supports this clonotype. The chain couples TRBV21-1 to TRBJ2-3; no DNA check was done on the table's D call, TRBD1. TRBV21-1 has pseudogene status. This CDR3 is 12 amino acids long. For the CDR3, the DNA is TGTGCCAGCAGCTTTCACCCTGGGTCGCAGTATTTT. Amino acids: CASSFHPGSQYF.

The CDR3 here is CASSLPLQEQGGNEQFF. CDR3 DNA: TGTGCCAGCAGCCTCCCCCTCCAGGAACAGGGTGGCAATGAGCAGTTCTTC. The V gene is TRBV4-2, the J gene TRBJ2-1, with D possibly being TRBD1 (6 bases). Germline CDR1 LGHNA, CDR2 YNFKEQ. Trimming took off 4 bases at V and 6 bases at J, with 22 bases between the two ends. The CDR3 loop spans 17 amino acids.

This clonotype was counted only a few times. The chain couples TRBV10-2 to TRBJ2-7, with 7 bases fitting TRBD2. This CDR3 comprises 11 residues. After removal of 8 bases from V and 6 bases from J, the junction contained 4 bases not matched to a gene. Germline V gene data show CDR1 as WSHSY and CDR2 as SAAADI. The DNA for the CDR3 is TGCGCCAGCGAGGGAGGGGCCGAGCAGTACTTC. It yields the protein CASEGGAEQYF.

This clonotype has just a few counts. V and J are TRBV20-1 and TRBJ1-2; 7 nucleotides match TRBD1. V lost 5 bases, J lost 2 bases, and 5 bases stayed unmatched. The CDR3 is made up of 13 amino acids. The germline CDR1 and CDR2 sequences are DFQATT and SNEGSKA (reference sequence). In DNA, the CDR3 is TGCAGTGCTGAATGGGGACAGAACTATGGCTACACCTTC. Translated: CSAEWGQNYGYTF.

This clonotype was observed many times. The chain carries TRBV15 and TRBJ2-7; 9 bases map to TRBD1. Germline trimming cut 3 bases from V and 3 bases from J; bases unmatched to any gene: 0. Germline V gene sequence: CDR1 LNHNV, CDR2 YYDKDF (reference sequence). The CDR3 extends over 13 amino acids. The CDR3 here is CATSRDRGYEQYF. DNA for the CDR3: TGTGCCACCAGCAGGGACAGGGGCTACGAGCAGTACTTC. Full variable domain (rest looked up from reference TRBV15 and TRBJ2-7): DAMVIQNPRYQVTQFGKPVTLSCSQTLNHNVMYWYQQKSSQAPKLLFHYYDKDFNNEADTPDNFQSRRPNTSFCFLDIRSPGLGDTAMYLCATSRDRGYEQYFGPGTRLTVT.

This clonotype was seen a few times. DNA for the CDR3: TGCAGTGCTGGGGTGGGCAGGGGGGATTACGAGCAGTACTTC. Translated, it gives CSAGVGRGDYEQYF. The chain combines TRBV20-1 with TRBJ2-7, with a possible D match to TRBD1 (7 bases). CDR1 and CDR2 (germline): DFQATT, SNEGSKA (reference sequence). The CDR3 is 14 amino acids. V gave up 5 bases and J gave up 4 bases, with 18 bases separating them.

This clonotype was counted only a few times. This rearrangement joins TRBV20-1 to TRBJ2-7; tentatively, D is TRBD1 (8 bases). The CDR3 spans 13 residues. Germline CDR1 is DFQATT and CDR2 is SNEGSKA (reference sequence). Trimming took 4 bases from V and 2 from J, leaving 12 bases between them. The CDR3 loop is CSATTGGAYEQYF. The CDR3 coding sequence is TGCAGTGCTACCACAGGGGGGGCCTACGAGCAGTACTTC.